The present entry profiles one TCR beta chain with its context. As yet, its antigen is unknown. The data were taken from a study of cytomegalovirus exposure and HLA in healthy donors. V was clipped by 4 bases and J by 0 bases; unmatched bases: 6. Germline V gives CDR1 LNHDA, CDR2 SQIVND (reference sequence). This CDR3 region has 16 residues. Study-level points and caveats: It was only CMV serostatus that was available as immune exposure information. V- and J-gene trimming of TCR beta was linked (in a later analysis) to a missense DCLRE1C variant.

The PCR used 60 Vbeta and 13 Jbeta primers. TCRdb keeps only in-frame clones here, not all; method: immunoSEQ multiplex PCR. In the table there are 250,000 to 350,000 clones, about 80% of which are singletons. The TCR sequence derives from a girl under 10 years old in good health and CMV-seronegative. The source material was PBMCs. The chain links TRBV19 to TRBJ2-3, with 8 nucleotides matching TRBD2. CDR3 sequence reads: CASSTSSSGSTDTQYF. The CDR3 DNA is TGTGCCAGTAGTACGAGCTCTAGCGGGAGCACAGATACGCAGTATTTT.